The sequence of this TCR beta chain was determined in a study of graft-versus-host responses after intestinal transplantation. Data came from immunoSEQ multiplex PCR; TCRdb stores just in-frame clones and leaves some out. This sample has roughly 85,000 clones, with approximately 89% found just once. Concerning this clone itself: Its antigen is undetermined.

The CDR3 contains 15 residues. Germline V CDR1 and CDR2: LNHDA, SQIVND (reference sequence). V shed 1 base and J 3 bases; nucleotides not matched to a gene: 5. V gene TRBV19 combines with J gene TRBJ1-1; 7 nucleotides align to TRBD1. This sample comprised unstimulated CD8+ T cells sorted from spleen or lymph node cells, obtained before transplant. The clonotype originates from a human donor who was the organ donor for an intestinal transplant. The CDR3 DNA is TGTGCCAGTAGTATAGGGAGCAGGGGGGACACTGAAGCTTTCTTT. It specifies CASSIGSRGDTEAFF.